This T cell receptor beta chain is from a study of shared clonotypes between healthy human individuals. Across the study: The donor group consisted of a couple of women and a few men, aged 18 to 49. Points from the study as a whole: Unshared clonotypes carried lower generation probabilities than those common to all four donors. Naive subsets generally had larger estimated richness than memory subsets.

CDR1 is SNHLY and CDR2 is FYNNEI in the germline V gene. The CDR3 runs 15 residues. The trim removed 0 bases at V and 3 bases at J, leaving 4 bases unmatched. The protocol was immunoSEQ multiplex PCR, while the TCRdb copy is restricted to in-frame clones and leaves out a portion. The table has about 600,000 clones, less than 98% seen once. Everyone who donated was a Caucasian adult who lived in Nashville, Tennessee. As to this clone: Antigen: not known.

The V call is TRBV2, the J call TRBJ1-1; TRBD1 aligns across 7 bases. The clonotype comes from a woman aged 25 to 39 in good health. The specimen sequenced was naive CD4+ T cells sorted from blood. Subset described: CD45RA+ positively selected. This chain's CDR3 is CASSEARTGDTEAFF. CDR3 bases: TGTGCCAGCAGTGAAGCCCGGACAGGTGACACTGAAGCTTTCTTT.